This TCR beta chain was identified in a study of CD8+ T cells in alopecia areata. Overall study findings and caveats: Administration of tofacitinib significantly diminished scalp clonality and expanded CD8+ clones within the top 100.

With regard to this clone: The antigen remains undetermined.

cDNA reverse transcribed from extracted RNA served as the sequencing template. Using immunoSEQ multiplex PCR, the repertoire was profiled, and TCRdb retains in-frame clones only, with some absent. This table has 190,000 or so clones, roughly 62% appearing once. The treatment: oral pan-JAK inhibitor, 5-10 mg twice daily. The CDR3 covers 15 residues. J gave up 8 bases and V 1 base, and 10 bases lay outside the gene matches. Germline CDR1 reads SEHNR; CDR2 reads FQNEAQ (reference sequence). This chain connects TRBV7-9 to TRBJ1-2, with 7 nucleotides matching TRBD1. This sample comprised CD8+ T cells sorted from blood, obtained at week 24, from a patient treated with tofacitinib. This clonotype originated in a human donor with alopecia areata. The CDR3 DNA is TGTGCCAGCAGCTTAGAGGGGGACAGCCGGGGAGGCTACACCTTC. As protein: CASSLEGDSRGGYTF.